The present TCR beta chain was sequenced within a study of cytomegalovirus exposure and HLA in healthy donors. Findings of the study overall: Immune exposure was documented only through CMV serostatus. Overall, around 160 TCR beta chains were annotated as cytomegalovirus-associated. Later analysis associated a missense DCLRE1C variant with TCR beta V- and J-gene trimming.

It was with 60 Vbeta and 13 Jbeta primers that the PCR ran. Profiling relied on immunoSEQ multiplex PCR, and the TCRdb table lists in-frame clones only, not all of them. The sample shows more than 150,000 clones, approximately 80% of them seen only once. Worth noting for this clone: What it binds is unknown.

Per the germline V gene, CDR1 is SGHDN and CDR2 is FVKESK. The length of the CDR3 is 16 residues. This chain links TRBV14 with TRBJ2-5; 12 bases map to TRBD2. The J call may be wrong; the DNA end is better matched by TRBJ2-7. Sequencing was carried out using PBMCs. This clonotype was sampled from a male donor in good health and CMV-seronegative. CDR3 bases: TGTGCCAGCAGCCGCTCACTAGCGGGGGGTTCATACGAGCAGTACTTC. It yields the protein CASSRSLAGGSYEQYF.